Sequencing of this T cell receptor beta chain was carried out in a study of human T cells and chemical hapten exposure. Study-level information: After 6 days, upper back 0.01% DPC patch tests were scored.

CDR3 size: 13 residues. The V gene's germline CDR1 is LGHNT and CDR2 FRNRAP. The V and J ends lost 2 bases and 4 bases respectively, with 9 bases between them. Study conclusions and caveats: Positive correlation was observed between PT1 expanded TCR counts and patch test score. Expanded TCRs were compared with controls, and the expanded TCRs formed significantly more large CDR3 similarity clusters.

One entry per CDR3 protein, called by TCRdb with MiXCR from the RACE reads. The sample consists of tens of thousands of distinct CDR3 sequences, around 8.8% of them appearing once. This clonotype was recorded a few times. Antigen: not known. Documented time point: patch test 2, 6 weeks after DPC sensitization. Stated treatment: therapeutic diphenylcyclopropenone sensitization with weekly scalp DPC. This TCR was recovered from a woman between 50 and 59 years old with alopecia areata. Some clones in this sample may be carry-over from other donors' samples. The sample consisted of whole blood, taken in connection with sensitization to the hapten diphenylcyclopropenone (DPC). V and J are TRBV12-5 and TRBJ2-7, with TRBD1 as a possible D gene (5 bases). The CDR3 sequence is CASGLSAGYEQYF. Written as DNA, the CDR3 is TGTGCTAGTGGTTTGTCAGCAGGGTACGAGCAGTACTTC.